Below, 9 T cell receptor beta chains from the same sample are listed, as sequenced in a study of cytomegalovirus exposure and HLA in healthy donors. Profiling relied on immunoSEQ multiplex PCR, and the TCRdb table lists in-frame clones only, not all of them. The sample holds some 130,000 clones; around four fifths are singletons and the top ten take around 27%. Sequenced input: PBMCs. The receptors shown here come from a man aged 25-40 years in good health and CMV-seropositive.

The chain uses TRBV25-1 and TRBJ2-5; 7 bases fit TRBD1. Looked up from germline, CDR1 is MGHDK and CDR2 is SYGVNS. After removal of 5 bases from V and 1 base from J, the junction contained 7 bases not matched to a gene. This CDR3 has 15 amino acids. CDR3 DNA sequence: TGTGCCAGCAGTTTGGGACAGTGGATCCAAGAGACCCAGTACTTC. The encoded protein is CASSLGQWIQETQYF.

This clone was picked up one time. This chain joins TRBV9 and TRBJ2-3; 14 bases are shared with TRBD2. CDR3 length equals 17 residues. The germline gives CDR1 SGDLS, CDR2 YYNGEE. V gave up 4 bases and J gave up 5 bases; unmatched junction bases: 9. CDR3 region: CASSWVTSGGAIDTQYF. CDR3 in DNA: TGTGCCAGCAGCTGGGTGACTAGCGGGGGGGCGATAGATACGCAGTATTTT.

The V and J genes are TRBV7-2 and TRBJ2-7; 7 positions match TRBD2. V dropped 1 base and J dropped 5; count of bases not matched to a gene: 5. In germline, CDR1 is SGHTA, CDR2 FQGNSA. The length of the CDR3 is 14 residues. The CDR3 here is CASSLVTSANEQYF. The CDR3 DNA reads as TGTGCCAGCAGCTTAGTAACTAGCGCAAACGAGCAGTACTTC.

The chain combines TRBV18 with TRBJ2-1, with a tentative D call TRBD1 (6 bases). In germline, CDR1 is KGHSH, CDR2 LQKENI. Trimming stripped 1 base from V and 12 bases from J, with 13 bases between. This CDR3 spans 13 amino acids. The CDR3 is CASSPQRQEGQFF. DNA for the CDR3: TGTGCCAGCTCACCACAGCGACAGGAAGGGCAGTTCTTC. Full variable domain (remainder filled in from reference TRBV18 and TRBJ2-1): NAGVMQNPRHLVRRRGQEARLRCSPMKGHSHVYWYRQLPEEGLKFMVYLQKENIIDESGMPKERFSAEFPKEGPSILRIQQVVRGDSAAYFCASSPQRQEGQFFGPGTRLTVL.

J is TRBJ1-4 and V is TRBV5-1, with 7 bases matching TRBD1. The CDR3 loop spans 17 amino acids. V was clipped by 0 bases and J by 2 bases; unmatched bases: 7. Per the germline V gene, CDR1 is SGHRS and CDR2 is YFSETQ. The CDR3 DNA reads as TGCGCCAGCAGCTTGGCGACAGGGTATCGTACTAATGAAAAACTGTTTTTT. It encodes CASSLATGYRTNEKLFF.

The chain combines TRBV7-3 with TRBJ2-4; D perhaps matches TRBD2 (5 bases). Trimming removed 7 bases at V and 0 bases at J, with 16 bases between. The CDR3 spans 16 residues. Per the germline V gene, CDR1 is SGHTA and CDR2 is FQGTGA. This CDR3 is CASILYHGLAKNIQYF. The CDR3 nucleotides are TGTGCCAGCATCCTCTACCACGGACTAGCCAAAAACATTCAGTACTTC.

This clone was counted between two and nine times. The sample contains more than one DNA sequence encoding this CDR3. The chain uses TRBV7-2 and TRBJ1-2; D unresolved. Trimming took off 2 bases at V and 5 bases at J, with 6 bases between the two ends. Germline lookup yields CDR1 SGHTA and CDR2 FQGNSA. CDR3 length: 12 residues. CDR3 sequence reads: CASSLTDYGYTF. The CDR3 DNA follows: TGTGCCAGCAGCTTAACAGATTATGGCTACACCTTC.

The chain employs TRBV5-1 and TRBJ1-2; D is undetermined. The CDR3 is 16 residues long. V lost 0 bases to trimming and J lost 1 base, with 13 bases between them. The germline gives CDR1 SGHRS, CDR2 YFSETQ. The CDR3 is CASSLDLSGVNYGYTF. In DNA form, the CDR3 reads TGCGCCAGCAGCTTGGACCTTTCCGGAGTTAACTATGGCTACACCTTC.

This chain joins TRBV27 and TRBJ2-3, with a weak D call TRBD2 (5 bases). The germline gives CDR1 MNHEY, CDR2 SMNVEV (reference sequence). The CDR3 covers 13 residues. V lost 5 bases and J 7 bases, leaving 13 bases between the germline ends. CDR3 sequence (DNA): TGTGCCAGCAGTCACGGGATAGGGTATACGCAGTATTTT. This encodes CASSHGIGYTQYF.